This TCR beta chain was profiled in a study of blood T cell repertoires in COVID-19 (dated by TCRdb to about 2020). Study-level background: Samples from collaborators originated in the United States, Italy and Spain and spanned both the acute and convalescent phases of COVID-19. The material from the prospective study consisted of cDNA or gDNA derived from T cells, B-cell-depleted T cells, or PBMCs. Sample metadata almost always included a de-identified subject ID, COVID-19 status, age in years and sex. Where available, HLA class I and class II types were obtained from metadata supplied by the sample provider rather than from assay-based typing. The repertoires were made available in a free public database intended to serve as a resource for research on the immune response to SARS-CoV-2. Deeply sampled blood TCRbeta repertoires from subjects exposed to, actively infected with, or recovered from COVID-19 were included in the dataset. The samples were drawn from two sources: the first 160 participants of the ongoing ImmuneRACE study, and 1,000 to 1,500 subjects contributed by 6 global collaborators.

About this clone: The specificity of this receptor is unknown. Base qualities are not recorded, but no much larger clone differs from it by a single base.

Whole blood was collected in K2EDTA tubes by collaborating institutions according to the institutions' own protocols. Collaborator samples were shipped for TCRbeta analysis as frozen whole blood, isolated PBMCs, or DNA extracted from either sample type. TCRbeta CDR3 regions were amplified from genomic DNA by means of the immunoSEQ Assay, a bias-controlled multiplex PCR. Per the source publication's procedure: Within the assay, amplification of reference gene primers was used to estimate how many nucleated cells each sample contained. Sequence reads were collapsed and filtered to measure the absolute abundance of every unique TCRbeta CDR3 rearrangement. Productive Simpson clonality was computed per sample as the square root of Simpson's diversity index over productive rearrangements. The table comes from immuneACCESS by way of TCRdb, which keeps in-frame sequences with V and J called. Part of the clones is missing from these tables; in studies checked, under half for an unresolved V gene and the rest for unknown reasons. The V and J calls and clone size are taken from that table; D and trimming were inferred from the DNA. In this sample the table shows around 210,000 clones, roughly 82% of which occur a single time. In total, the top ten clones hold roughly 13% of the sample.

Ends trimmed: V by 2 bases, J by 0 bases; bases unmatched to a gene: 14. The CDR3 covers 19 residues, taking in both the cysteine and the phenylalanine. Solely the CDR3 DNA is kept, with 57 bases framed from the first base. The germline V gene yields SQVTM for CDR1 and ANQGSEA for CDR2. The full study reports these points: The amount of clinical and demographic metadata varied by source and participant and was provided uncurated.

What was sequenced was peripheral blood. This TCR was sampled from a human donor in a cohort sampled during active COVID-19. The chain is made from TRBV29-1 and TRBJ2-3, and TRBD2 aligns with 10 junction nucleotides. The CDR3: CSVEPIHLLAGYSTDTQYF. The DNA reads as follows: TGCAGCGTTGAACCCATCCACTTACTAGCGGGGTATAGCACAGATACGCAGTATTTT.